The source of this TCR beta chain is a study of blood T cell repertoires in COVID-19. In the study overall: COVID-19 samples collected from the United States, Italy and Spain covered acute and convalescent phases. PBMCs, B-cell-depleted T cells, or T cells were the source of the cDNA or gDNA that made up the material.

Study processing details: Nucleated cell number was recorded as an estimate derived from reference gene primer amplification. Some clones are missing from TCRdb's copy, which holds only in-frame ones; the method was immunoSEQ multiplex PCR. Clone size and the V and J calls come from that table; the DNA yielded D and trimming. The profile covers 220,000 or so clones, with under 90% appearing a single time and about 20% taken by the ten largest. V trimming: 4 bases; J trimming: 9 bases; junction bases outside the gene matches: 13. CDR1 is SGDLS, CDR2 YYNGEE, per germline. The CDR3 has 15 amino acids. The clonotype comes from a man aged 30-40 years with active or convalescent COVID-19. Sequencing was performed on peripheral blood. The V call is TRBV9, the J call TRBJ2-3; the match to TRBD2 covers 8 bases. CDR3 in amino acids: CASSPSSGYAGTQYF. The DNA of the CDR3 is TGTGCCAGCAGCCCCTCTAGCGGGTACGCAGGGACGCAGTATTTT.